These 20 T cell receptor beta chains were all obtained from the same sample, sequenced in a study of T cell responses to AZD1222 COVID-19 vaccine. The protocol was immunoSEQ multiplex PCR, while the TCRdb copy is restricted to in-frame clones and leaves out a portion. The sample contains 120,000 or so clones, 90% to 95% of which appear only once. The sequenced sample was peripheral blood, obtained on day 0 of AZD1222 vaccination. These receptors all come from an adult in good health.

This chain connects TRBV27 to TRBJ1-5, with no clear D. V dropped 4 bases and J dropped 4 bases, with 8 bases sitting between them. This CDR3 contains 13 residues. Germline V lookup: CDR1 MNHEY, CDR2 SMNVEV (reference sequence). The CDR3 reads CASSYLANQPQHF. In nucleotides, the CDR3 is TGTGCCAGCAGTTACTTAGCAAATCAGCCCCAGCATTTT.

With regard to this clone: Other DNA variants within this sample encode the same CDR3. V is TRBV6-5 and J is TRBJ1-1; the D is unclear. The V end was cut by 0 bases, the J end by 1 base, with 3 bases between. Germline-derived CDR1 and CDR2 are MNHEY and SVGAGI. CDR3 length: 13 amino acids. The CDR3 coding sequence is TGTGCCAGCAGTTACTCGCGGAACACTGAAGCTTTCTTT. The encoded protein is CASSYSRNTEAFF.

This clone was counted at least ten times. CDR3 coding DNA: TGTGCCAGCTCACCCCTACCGGGCCCTCAGAACACTGAAGCTTTCTTT. Encoded protein: CASSPLPGPQNTEAFF. The V and J genes are TRBV18 and TRBJ1-1, with no clear D. The CDR3 totals 16 residues. V lost 3 bases and J lost 1, with 15 bases in between. Looked up from germline, CDR1 is KGHSH and CDR2 is LQKENI.

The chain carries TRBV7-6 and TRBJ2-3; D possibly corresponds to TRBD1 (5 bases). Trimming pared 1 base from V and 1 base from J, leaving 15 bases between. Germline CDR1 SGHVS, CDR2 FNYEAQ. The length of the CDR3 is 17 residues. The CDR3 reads CASSLVYRSFRTDTQYF. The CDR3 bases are TGTGCCAGCAGCTTAGTGTACAGGTCCTTCCGCACAGATACGCAGTATTTT.

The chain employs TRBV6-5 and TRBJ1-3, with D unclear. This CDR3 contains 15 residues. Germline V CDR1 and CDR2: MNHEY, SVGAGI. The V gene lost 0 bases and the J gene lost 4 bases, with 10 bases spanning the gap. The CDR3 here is CASSYSWVRGNTIYF. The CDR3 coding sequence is TGTGCCAGCAGTTACTCGTGGGTGCGGGGAAACACCATATATTTT.

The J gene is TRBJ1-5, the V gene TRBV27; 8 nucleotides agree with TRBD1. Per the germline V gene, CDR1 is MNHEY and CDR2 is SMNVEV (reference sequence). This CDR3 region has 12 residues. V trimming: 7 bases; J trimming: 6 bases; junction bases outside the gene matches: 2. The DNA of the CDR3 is TGTGCCAGCAACACAGGGGGTCAGCCCCAGCATTTT. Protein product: CASNTGGQPQHF.

CDR3 nucleotide sequence: TGTGCCAGCAGCCCCGAGGATGAGCAGTTCTTC. Translated, it gives CASSPEDEQFF. The chain recombines TRBV6-1 with TRBJ2-1; no clear D gene. Germline values: CDR1 MNHNS, CDR2 SASEGT. V was clipped by 6 bases and J by 8 bases, with 8 bases between them. There are 11 residues in the CDR3.

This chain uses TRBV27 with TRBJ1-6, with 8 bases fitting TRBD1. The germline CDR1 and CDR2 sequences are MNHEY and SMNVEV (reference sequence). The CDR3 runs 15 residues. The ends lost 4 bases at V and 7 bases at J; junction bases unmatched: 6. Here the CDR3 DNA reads TGTGCCAGCAGTTCATCGGCAGGGGGCAATTCACCCCTCCACTTT. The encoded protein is CASSSSAGGNSPLHF.

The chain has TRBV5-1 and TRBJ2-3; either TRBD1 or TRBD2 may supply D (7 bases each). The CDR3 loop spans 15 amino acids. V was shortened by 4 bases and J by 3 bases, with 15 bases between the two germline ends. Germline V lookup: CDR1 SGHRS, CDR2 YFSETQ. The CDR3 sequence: CASSTGTAGTDTQYF. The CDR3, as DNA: TGCGCCAGCAGCACGGGGACAGCGGGAACAGATACGCAGTATTTT. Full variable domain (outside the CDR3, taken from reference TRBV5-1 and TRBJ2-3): KAGVTQTPRYLIKTRGQQVTLSCSPISGHRSVSWYQQTPGQGLQFLFEYFSETQRNKGNFPGRFSGRQFSNSRSEMNVSTLELGDSALYLCASSTGTAGTDTQYFGPGTRLTVL.

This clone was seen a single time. CDR3 protein: CASSPPGGPNVNEQFF. The CDR3 DNA is TGTGCCAGCAGCCCCCCTGGGGGGCCCAACGTAAATGAGCAGTTCTTC. The chain carries TRBV7-9 and TRBJ2-1; D might be TRBD1 or TRBD2, each matching 6 bases. CDR1 and CDR2 from the germline V gene are SEHNR and FQNEAQ (reference sequence). Trimming took off 5 bases at V and 7 bases at J, with 21 bases between the two ends. This CDR3 region has 16 residues.

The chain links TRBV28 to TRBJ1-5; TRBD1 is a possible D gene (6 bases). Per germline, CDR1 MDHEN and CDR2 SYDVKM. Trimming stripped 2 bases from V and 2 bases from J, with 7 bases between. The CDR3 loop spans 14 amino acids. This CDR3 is CASSLGGGNQPQHF. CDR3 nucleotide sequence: TGTGCCAGCAGTTTAGGGGGCGGCAATCAGCCCCAGCATTTT.

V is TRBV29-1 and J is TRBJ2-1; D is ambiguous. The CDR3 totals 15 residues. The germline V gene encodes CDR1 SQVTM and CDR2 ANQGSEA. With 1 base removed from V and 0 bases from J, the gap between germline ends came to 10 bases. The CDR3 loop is CSVEGYPSSYNEQFF. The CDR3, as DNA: TGCAGCGTTGAAGGGTACCCTAGCTCCTACAATGAGCAGTTCTTC.

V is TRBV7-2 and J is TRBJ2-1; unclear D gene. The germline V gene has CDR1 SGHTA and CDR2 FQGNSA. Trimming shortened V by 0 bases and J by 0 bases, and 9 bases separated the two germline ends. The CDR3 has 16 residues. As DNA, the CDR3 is TGTGCCAGCAGCTTAGCACGGCGGAGCTCCTACAATGAGCAGTTCTTC. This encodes CASSLARRSSYNEQFF.

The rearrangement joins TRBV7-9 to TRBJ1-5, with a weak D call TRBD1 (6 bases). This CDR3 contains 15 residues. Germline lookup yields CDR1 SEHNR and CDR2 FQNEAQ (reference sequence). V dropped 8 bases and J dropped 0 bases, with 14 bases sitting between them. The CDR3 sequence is CASQAGTSSNQPQHF. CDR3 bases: TGTGCCAGCCAAGCCGGGACATCTAGCAATCAGCCCCAGCATTTT. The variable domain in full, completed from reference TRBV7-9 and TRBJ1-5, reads DTGVSQNPRHKITKRGQNVTFRCDPISEHNRLYWYRQTLGQGPEFLTYFQNEAQLEKSRLLSDRFSAERPKGSFSTLEIQRTEQGDSAMYLCASQAGTSSNQPQHFGDGTRLSIL.

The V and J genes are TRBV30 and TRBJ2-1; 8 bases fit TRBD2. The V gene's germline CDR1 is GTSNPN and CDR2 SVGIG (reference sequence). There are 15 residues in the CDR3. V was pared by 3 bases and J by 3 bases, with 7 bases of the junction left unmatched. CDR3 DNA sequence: TGTGCCTGGAGGGACCCGGGACTAGACTACAATGAGCAGTTCTTC. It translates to CAWRDPGLDYNEQFF.

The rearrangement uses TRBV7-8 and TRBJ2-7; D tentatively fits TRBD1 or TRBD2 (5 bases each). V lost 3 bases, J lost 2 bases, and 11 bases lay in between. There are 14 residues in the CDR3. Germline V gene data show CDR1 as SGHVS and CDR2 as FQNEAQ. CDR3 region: CASSFAADTYEQYF. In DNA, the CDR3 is TGTGCCAGCAGCTTTGCAGCGGACACCTACGAGCAGTACTTC.

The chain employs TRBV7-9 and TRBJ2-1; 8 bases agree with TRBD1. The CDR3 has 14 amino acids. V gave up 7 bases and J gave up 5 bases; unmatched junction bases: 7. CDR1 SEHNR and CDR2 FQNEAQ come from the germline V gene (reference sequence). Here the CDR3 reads CASIDRGGDNEQFF. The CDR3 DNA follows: TGTGCCAGCATCGACAGGGGTGGAGACAATGAGCAGTTCTTC.

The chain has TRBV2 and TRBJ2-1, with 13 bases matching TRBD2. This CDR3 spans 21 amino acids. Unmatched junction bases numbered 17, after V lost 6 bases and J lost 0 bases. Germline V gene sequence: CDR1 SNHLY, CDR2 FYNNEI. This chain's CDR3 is CASRYTHVGLAGEFSYNEQFF. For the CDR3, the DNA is TGTGCCAGCAGGTACACTCACGTAGGACTAGCGGGAGAGTTCTCCTACAATGAGCAGTTCTTC.

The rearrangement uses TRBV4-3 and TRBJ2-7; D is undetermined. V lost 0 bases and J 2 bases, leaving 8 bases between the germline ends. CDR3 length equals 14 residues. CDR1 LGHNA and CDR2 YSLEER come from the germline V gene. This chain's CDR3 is CASSQDGVTYEQYF. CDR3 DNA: TGCGCCAGCAGCCAAGATGGGGTGACCTACGAGCAGTACTTC.

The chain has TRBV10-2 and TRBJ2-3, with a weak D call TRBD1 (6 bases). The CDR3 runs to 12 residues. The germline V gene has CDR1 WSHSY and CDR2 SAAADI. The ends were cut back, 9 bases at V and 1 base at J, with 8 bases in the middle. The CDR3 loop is CASRQGTDTQYF. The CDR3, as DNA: TGCGCCAGTAGACAGGGCACAGATACGCAGTATTTT.